Listed below are T cell receptor beta chains from one sample, sequenced in a study of blood T cell repertoires in COVID-19. The method was immunoSEQ multiplex PCR; TCRdb's version includes in-frame clones alone and lacks a portion of them. The sample has 120,000 or so clones; approximately 82% are singletons. The sequencing sample was made of peripheral blood. The receptors were gathered from a woman of 80 years or more with acute or convalescent COVID-19. CDR3s include the opening cysteine and the closing phenylalanine or tryptophan. The D gene is left open where the match is weak.

v_gene: TRBV6-5
d_gene: .
j_gene: TRBJ1-5
CDR3aa: CASRDTHNQPQHF

v_gene: TRBV3-1/TRBV3-2
d_gene: TRBD1
j_gene: TRBJ1-2
CDR3aa: CASSPRDRRSGYTF

v_gene: TRBV5-1
d_gene: .
j_gene: TRBJ2-7
CDR3aa: CASSWDTGLAEQYF

v_gene: TRBV7-2
d_gene: .
j_gene: TRBJ1-3
CDR3aa: CASSLDEGGSGNTIYF

v_gene: TRBV3-1/TRBV3-2
d_gene: .
j_gene: TRBJ2-2
CDR3aa: CASSQEGRLPGELFF

v_gene: TRBV29-1
d_gene: TRBD1
j_gene: TRBJ1-1
CDR3aa: CSVATGAVTEAFF

v_gene: TRBV10-3
d_gene: TRBD1
j_gene: TRBJ2-1
CDR3aa: CAISPGGSSYNEQFF

v_gene: TRBV19
d_gene: TRBD1
j_gene: TRBJ2-3
CDR3aa: CASSLAPGQGFGTDTQYF

v_gene: TRBV19
d_gene: .
j_gene: TRBJ1-5
CDR3aa: CASSSDSLNQPQHF

v_gene: TRBV27
d_gene: TRBD2
j_gene: TRBJ2-3
CDR3aa: CASTPLLAGASDTQYF

v_gene: TRBV9
d_gene: TRBD2
j_gene: TRBJ2-1
CDR3aa: CASSVSGGSYNEQFF

v_gene: TRBV3-1/TRBV3-2
d_gene: TRBD2
j_gene: TRBJ2-1
CDR3aa: CASSPIIGAGGLYNEQFF

v_gene: TRBV5-4
d_gene: TRBD2
j_gene: TRBJ2-7
CDR3aa: CASSLWQGRLAGTYEQYF

v_gene: TRBV28
d_gene: TRBD1
j_gene: TRBJ1-1
CDR3aa: CGYRGQGTEAFF

v_gene: TRBV10-3
d_gene: .
j_gene: TRBJ2-6
CDR3aa: CAISAEVTGANVLTF

v_gene: TRBV19
d_gene: .
j_gene: TRBJ1-5
CDR3aa: CASSSAGAFNQPQHF

v_gene: TRBV5-4
d_gene: TRBD1
j_gene: TRBJ1-2
CDR3aa: CASTREQGAQGYTF

v_gene: TRBV9
d_gene: .
j_gene: TRBJ1-3
CDR3aa: CASSVAGSGNTIYF

v_gene: TRBV27
d_gene: TRBD2
j_gene: TRBJ2-7
CDR3aa: CASSPAATTAGVYEQYF

v_gene: TRBV6-2/TRBV6-3
d_gene: TRBD1
j_gene: TRBJ1-1
CDR3aa: CASSYSTGATEAFF

v_gene: TRBV3-1/TRBV3-2
d_gene: TRBD2
j_gene: TRBJ2-7
CDR3aa: CASSAGLAGFYEQCF

v_gene: TRBV7-8
d_gene: .
j_gene: TRBJ1-3
CDR3aa: CASSSLQGFGNTIYF